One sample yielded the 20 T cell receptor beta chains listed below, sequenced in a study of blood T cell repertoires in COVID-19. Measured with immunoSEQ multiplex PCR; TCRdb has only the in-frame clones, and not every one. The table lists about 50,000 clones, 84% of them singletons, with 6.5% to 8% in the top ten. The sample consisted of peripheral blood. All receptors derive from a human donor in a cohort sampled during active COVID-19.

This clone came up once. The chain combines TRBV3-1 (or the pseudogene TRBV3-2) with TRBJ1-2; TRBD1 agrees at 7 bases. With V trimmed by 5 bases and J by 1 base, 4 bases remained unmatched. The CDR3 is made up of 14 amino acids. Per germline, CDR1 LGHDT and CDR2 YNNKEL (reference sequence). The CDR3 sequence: CASSVGTVNYGYTF. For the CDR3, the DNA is TGTGCCAGCAGCGTCGGGACAGTTAACTATGGCTACACCTTC.

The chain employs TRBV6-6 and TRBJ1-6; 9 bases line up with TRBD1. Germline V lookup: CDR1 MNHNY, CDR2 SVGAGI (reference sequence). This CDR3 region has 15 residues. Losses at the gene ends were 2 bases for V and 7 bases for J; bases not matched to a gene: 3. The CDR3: CASSYPGTGNSPLHF. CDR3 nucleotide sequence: TGTGCCAGCAGTTACCCCGGGACAGGGAATTCACCCCTCCACTTT.

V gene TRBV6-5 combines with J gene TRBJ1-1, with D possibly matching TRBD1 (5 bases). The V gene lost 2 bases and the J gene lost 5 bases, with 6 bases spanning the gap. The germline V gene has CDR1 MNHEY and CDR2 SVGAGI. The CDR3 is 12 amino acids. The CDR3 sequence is CASSYGGTEAFF. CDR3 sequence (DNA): TGTGCCAGCAGTTACGGGGGGACTGAAGCTTTCTTT.

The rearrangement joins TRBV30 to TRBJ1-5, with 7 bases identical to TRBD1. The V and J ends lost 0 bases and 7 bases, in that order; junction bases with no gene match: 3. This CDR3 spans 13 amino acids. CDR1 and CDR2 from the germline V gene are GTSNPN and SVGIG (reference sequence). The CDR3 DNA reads TGTGCCTGGAGTGTCGACAGGGTACAGCCCCAGCATTTT. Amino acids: CAWSVDRVQPQHF. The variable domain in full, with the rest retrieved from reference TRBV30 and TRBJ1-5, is SQTIHQWPATLVQPVGSPLSLECTVEGTSNPNLYWYRQAAGRGLQLLFYSVGIGQISSEVPQNLSASRPQDRQFILSSKKLLLSDSGFYLCAWSVDRVQPQHFGDGTRLSIL.

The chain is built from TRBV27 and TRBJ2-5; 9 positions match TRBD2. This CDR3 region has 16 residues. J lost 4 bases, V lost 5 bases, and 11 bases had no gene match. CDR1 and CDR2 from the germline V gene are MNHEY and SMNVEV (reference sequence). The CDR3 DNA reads TGTGCCAGCAGTCTTCGACTAGCGGTGGCGGGAGAGACCCAGTACTTC. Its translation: CASSLRLAVAGETQYF.

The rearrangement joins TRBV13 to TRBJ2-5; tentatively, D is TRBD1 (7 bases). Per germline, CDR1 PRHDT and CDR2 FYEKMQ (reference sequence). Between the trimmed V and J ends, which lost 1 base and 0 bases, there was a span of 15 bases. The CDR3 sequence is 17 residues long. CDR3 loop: CASSLAGDSLYQETQYF. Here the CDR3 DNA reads TGTGCCAGCAGCTTAGCGGGGGACAGCCTCTACCAAGAGACCCAGTACTTC.

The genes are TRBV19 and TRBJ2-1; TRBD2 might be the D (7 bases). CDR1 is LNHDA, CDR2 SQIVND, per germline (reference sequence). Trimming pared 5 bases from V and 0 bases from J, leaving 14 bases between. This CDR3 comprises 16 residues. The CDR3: CASSPRGPSSYNEQFF. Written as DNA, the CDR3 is TGTGCCAGTAGTCCGCGGGGGCCTAGCTCCTACAATGAGCAGTTCTTC.

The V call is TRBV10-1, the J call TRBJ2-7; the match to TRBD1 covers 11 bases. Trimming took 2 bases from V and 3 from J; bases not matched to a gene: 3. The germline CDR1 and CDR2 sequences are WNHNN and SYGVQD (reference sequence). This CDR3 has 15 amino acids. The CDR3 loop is CASSEGTGGFYEQYF. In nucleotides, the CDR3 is TGCGCCAGCAGTGAGGGGACAGGGGGATTCTACGAGCAGTACTTC.

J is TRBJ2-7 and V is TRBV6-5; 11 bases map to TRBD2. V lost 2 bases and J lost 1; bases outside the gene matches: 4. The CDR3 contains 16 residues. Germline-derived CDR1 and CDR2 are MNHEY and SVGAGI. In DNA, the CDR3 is TGTGCCAGCAGTTACACTAGCGGGAGTGGATCCTACGAGCAGTACTTC. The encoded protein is CASSYTSGSGSYEQYF.

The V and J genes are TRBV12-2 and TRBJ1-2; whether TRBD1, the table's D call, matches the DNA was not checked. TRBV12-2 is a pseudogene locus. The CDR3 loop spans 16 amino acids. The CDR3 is CASRLSRGDPRNGYTF. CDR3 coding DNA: TGTGCAAGTCGCTTATCCAGGGGGGACCCGCGGAATGGCTACACCTTC.

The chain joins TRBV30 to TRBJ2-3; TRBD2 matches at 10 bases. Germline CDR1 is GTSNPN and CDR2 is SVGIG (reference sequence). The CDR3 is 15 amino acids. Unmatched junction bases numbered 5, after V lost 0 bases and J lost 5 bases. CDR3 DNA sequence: TGTGCCTGGAGTGTACTGACTAGCGGGTTAGATACGCAGTATTTT. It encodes CAWSVLTSGLDTQYF.

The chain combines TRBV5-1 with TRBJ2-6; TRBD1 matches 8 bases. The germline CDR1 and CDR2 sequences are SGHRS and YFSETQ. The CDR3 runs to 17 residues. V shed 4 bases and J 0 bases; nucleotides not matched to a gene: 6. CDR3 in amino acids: CASSPGDRPSGANVLTF. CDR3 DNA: TGCGCCAGCAGCCCGGGGGACAGGCCCTCTGGGGCCAACGTCCTGACTTTC.

CDR3 amino acids: CASSQSFGTSGSVDTQYF. The CDR3 DNA sequence: TGTGCCAGCAGCCAGTCATTTGGGACTAGCGGGAGTGTGGATACGCAGTATTTT. This chain uses TRBV7-2 with TRBJ2-3; TRBD2 matches at 14 bases. This CDR3 is 18 amino acids long. The germline V gene has CDR1 SGHTA and CDR2 FQGNSA. V lost 5 bases to trimming and J lost 6 bases; unmatched junction nucleotides: 13.

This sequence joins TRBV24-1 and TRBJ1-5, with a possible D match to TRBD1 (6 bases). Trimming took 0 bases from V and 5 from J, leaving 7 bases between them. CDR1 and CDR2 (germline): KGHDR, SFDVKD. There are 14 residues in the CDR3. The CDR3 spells CATSDLPGDQPQHF. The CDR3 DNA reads TGTGCCACCAGTGATTTGCCAGGGGATCAGCCCCAGCATTTT.

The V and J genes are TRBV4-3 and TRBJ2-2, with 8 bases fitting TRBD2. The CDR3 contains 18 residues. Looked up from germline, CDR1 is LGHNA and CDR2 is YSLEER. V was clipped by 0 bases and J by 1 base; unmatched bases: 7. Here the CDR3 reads CASSQEVGLAGNTGELFF. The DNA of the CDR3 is TGCGCCAGCAGCCAAGAAGTAGGCCTAGCGGGGAACACCGGGGAGCTGTTTTTT.

The CDR3 is CASSPTGDTGELFF. CDR3 in DNA: TGTGCCAGCAGCCCGACAGGGGACACCGGGGAGCTGTTTTTT. The chain recombines TRBV11-3 with TRBJ2-2; 8 positions agree with TRBD1. V shed 5 bases and J 3 bases; nucleotides not matched to a gene: 2. The CDR3 has 14 residues. Germline values: CDR1 SGHNT, CDR2 YENEEA. Supplemented by reference TRBV11-3 and TRBJ2-2, the full variable domain reads EAGVVQSPRYKIIEKKQPVAFWCNPISGHNTLYWYLQNLGQGPELLIRYENEEAVDDSQLPKDRFSAERLKGVDSTLKIQPAELGDSAVYLCASSPTGDTGELFFGEGSRLTVL.

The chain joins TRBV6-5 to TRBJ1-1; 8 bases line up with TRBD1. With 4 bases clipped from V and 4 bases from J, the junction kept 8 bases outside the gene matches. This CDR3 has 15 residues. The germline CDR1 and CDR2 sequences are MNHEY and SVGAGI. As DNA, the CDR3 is TGTGCCAGCAGTTCCCAGAGGACAGGGTCCACTGAAGCTTTCTTT. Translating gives CASSSQRTGSTEAFF.

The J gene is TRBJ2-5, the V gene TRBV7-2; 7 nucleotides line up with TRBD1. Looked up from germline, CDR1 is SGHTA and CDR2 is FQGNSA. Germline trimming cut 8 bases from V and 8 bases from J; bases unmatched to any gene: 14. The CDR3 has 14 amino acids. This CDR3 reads CASSANRGAETQYF. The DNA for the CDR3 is TGTGCCAGCTCTGCGAACAGGGGCGCTGAAACCCAGTACTTC. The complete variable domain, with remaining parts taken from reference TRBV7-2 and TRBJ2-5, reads GAGVSQSPSNKVTEKGKDVELRCDPISGHTALYWYRQSLGQGLEFLIYFQGNSAPDKSGLPSDRFSAERTGGSVSTLTIQRTQQEDSAVYLCASSANRGAETQYFGPGTRLLVL.

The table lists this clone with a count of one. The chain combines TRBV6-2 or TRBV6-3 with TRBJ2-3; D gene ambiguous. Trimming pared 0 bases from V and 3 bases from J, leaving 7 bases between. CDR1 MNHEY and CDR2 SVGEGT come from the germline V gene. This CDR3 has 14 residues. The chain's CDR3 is CASSYSVATDTQYF. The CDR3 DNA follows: TGTGCCAGCAGTTACTCGGTCGCGACAGATACGCAGTATTTT.

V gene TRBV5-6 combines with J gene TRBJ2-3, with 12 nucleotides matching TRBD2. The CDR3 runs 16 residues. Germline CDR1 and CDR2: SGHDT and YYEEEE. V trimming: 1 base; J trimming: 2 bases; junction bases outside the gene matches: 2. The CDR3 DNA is TGTGCCAGCAGCTTGAGGACTAGCGGGACCACAGATACGCAGTATTTT. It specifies CASSLRTSGTTDTQYF.